Shown below are 14 T cell receptor beta chains from a single sample sequenced in a study of blood T cells in healthy people across ages. It was with a sample-barcoded 5' primer and a J-beta primer mix that a second PCR of about 7 to 12 cycles was run. TCRdb re-analysed the 5' RACE reads in MiXCR, keeping a single row per CDR3 protein. The sample holds about 1,000,000 distinct CDR3 sequences, around 45% seen once. Sequenced: blood. The receptor source for this set is a woman in her fifties or sixties in good health.

The genes are TRBV29-1 and TRBJ1-2; D call uncertain. Germline V CDR1 and CDR2: SQVTM, ANQGSEA. This CDR3 region has 11 residues. The V end lost 7 bases, the J end lost 5 bases, and 11 bases lay between the germline ends. The CDR3 reads CSAYTAYGYTF. In DNA, the CDR3 is TGCAGCGCGTACACGGCTTATGGCTACACCTTC.

The chain carries TRBV27 and TRBJ2-7, with TRBD1 matching 7 bases. The CDR3 has 12 residues. With 5 bases clipped from V and 6 bases from J, the junction kept 4 bases outside the gene matches. Germline CDR1 and CDR2: MNHEY and SMNVEV (reference sequence). Here the CDR3 reads CASSHRQGEQYF. The CDR3 DNA is TGTGCCAGCAGTCACCGACAGGGCGAGCAGTACTTC.

This sequence joins TRBV5-1 and TRBJ2-5, with D maybe TRBD1 (5 bases). Germline V gives CDR1 SGHRS, CDR2 YFSETQ. Trimming took off 4 bases at V and 2 bases at J, with 15 bases between the two ends. The CDR3 spans 15 residues. CDR3 amino acids: CASSVVQGRQETQYF. Written as DNA, the CDR3 is TGCGCCAGCAGCGTCGTTCAGGGTAGGCAAGAGACCCAGTACTTC.

The chain couples TRBV14 to TRBJ2-1; perhaps TRBD2 as D (5 bases). CDR1 SGHDN and CDR2 FVKESK come from the germline V gene. V lost 4 bases to trimming and J lost 9 bases, with 16 bases between them. The CDR3 has 14 residues. The CDR3, as DNA: TGTGCCAGCAGCCCGAGAGGGAGAGCGACTGAGCAGTTCTTC. Its protein is CASSPRGRATEQFF.

This clonotype was observed a few times. The rearrangement links TRBV7-2 to TRBJ1-5; no clear D. Germline V gene lookup returns CDR1 SGHTA and CDR2 FQGNSA. V gave up 6 bases and J gave up 6 bases, with 12 bases separating them. This CDR3 has 13 amino acids. The CDR3 sequence: CASSVSIGQPQHF. In nucleotides, the CDR3 is TGTGCCAGCAGTGTCAGCATCGGTCAGCCCCAGCATTTT.

This clonotype has more than one count but fewer than ten. The chain joins TRBV7-9 to TRBJ2-7; D might be TRBD1 (6 bases). Trimming removed 4 bases at V and 4 bases at J, with 11 bases between. This CDR3 contains 13 residues. Germline loops: CDR1 SEHNR, CDR2 FQNEAQ (reference sequence). CDR3 DNA: TGTGCCAGCAGCTCCGTGACAGGATACGAGCAGTACTTC. Its protein product is CASSSVTGYEQYF.

Comment on this clonotype: This may stem from a read error, because a much larger clone lies one nucleotide away. The missing conserved phenylalanine or tryptophan at the end of this CDR3 makes a read error likely. The V and J genes are TRBV28 and TRBJ2-7, with unresolved D. Germline values: CDR1 MDHEN, CDR2 SYDVKM. V was clipped by 4 bases and J by 0 bases, with 7 bases between them. The CDR3 is 13 amino acids. The CDR3 DNA follows: TGTGCCAGCAGTTCCGTAAACTCCTACGAGCAGTACCTC. Translating gives CASSSVNSYEQYL.

The chain links TRBV7-8 to TRBJ2-1, with TRBD2 as a possible D gene (5 bases). Germline V gives CDR1 SGHVS, CDR2 FQNEAQ. V gave up 3 bases and J gave up 12 bases, with 15 bases separating them. CDR3 size: 13 residues. CDR3 DNA: TGTGCCAGCAGCTTGGATCTCTCCCGGGGGCAGTTCTTC. Protein product: CASSLDLSRGQFF.

The gene calls are TRBV7-9 and TRBJ2-2; 10 bases line up with TRBD1. Germline loops: CDR1 SEHNR, CDR2 FQNEAQ (reference sequence). The V and J ends lost 6 bases and 7 bases, in that order; junction bases with no gene match: 8. The CDR3 covers 15 residues. DNA for the CDR3: TGTGCCAGCAGTCCCGACAGGGGGCATGGCGGGGAGCTGTTTTTT. It translates to CASSPDRGHGGELFF.

The CDR3 here is CASSQSGTFISYEQYF. The CDR3 coding sequence is TGTGCCAGCAGCCAGTCCGGGACGTTTATATCCTACGAGCAGTACTTC. V usage is TRBV3-1 and J usage is TRBJ2-7; either TRBD1 or TRBD2 may fit D (5 bases each). From germline, CDR1 is LGHDT and CDR2 YNNKEL (reference sequence). Trimming took off 3 bases at V and 1 base at J, with 16 bases between the two ends. CDR3 length: 16 amino acids.

V usage is TRBV15 and J usage is TRBJ2-1; D uncertain. Per germline, CDR1 LNHNV and CDR2 YYDKDF (reference sequence). V was shortened by 4 bases and J by 5 bases, with 3 bases between the two germline ends. The CDR3 spans 11 residues. CDR3 DNA: TGTGCCACCAGCAAAAACAATGAGCAGTTCTTC. Protein product: CATSKNNEQFF.

J is TRBJ2-3 and V is TRBV10-3; 9 nucleotides agree with TRBD2. CDR1 and CDR2 (germline): ENHRY, SYGVKD. The V gene end was trimmed by 0 bases and the J gene end by 5 bases; junction bases not matched to a gene: 6. The CDR3 is 16 residues long. The DNA of the CDR3 is TGTGCCATCAGTGAGTCGACTCGTAGCGGGAGAGATACGCAGTATTTT. Encoded protein: CAISESTRSGRDTQYF.

The chain links TRBV5-1 to TRBJ2-3; D may be TRBD1 or TRBD2 (5 bases each). Germline CDR1 SGHRS, CDR2 YFSETQ. The CDR3 loop spans 14 amino acids. With 0 bases removed from V and 5 bases from J, the gap between germline ends came to 10 bases. The CDR3 coding sequence is TGCGCCAGCAGCTTGGCGATGGGGGTAGATACGCAGTATTTT. Residues: CASSLAMGVDTQYF.

This clonotype turned up a few times. J is TRBJ2-1 and V is TRBV7-8, with 11 bases fitting TRBD1. The V gene's germline CDR1 is SGHVS and CDR2 FQNEAQ. The CDR3 extends over 13 amino acids. V dropped 5 bases and J dropped 9; count of bases not matched to a gene: 3. The CDR3 loop is CASSAGQGVEQFF. CDR3 in DNA: TGTGCCAGCAGCGCGGGACAGGGGGTTGAGCAGTTCTTC.